The rows below give T cell receptor beta chains drawn from one sample of a study of T cells in Graves' hyperthyroidism and ophthalmopathy. One entry per CDR3 protein results from TCRdb running MiXCR on the multiplex PCR reads. The table lists roughly 250,000 distinct CDR3 sequences, about 15% of them singletons. The sequenced sample consisted of blood. The receptors were sampled from a woman between 40 and 55 years old with Graves' hyperthyroidism that later progressed to Graves' ophthalmopathy. Each CDR3 is given with its conserved first and last residue. The D gene is left open where the match is weak. Clone sizes are given selectively: once, few, many, or a class where the clone is expanded.

j_call: TRBJ1-6; v_call: TRBV6-1; clone_size: many; d_call: .; cdr3_nt: TGTGCCAGCAGTGGTGGCAGCCTAAAATATAATTCACCCCTCCACTTT; cdr3_aa: CASSGGSLKYNSPLHF
j_call: TRBJ1-2; v_call: TRBV11-2; clone_size: .; d_call: .; cdr3_nt: TGTGCCAGCAGCTTAAGTGGAGATGGCTACACCTTC; cdr3_aa: CASSLSGDGYTF
j_call: TRBJ1-1; v_call: TRBV3-1; clone_size: many; d_call: .; cdr3_nt: TGTGCCAGCAGCCAAGGCAGGGAAACTGAAGCTTTCTTT; cdr3_aa: CASSQGRETEAFF
j_call: TRBJ2-1; v_call: TRBV7-6; clone_size: many; d_call: .; cdr3_nt: TGTGCCAGCAGCCCCACATTCCGGGGGAGTATAAGCTCCTACAATGAGCAGTTCTTC; cdr3_aa: CASSPTFRGSISSYNEQFF
j_call: TRBJ2-7; v_call: TRBV7-3; clone_size: many; d_call: .; cdr3_nt: TGTGCCAGCAGCCCCCACCCCGCGGTCGAGGGAGCCTACGAGCAGTACTTC; cdr3_aa: CASSPHPAVEGAYEQYF
j_call: TRBJ2-1; v_call: TRBV10-3; clone_size: many; d_call: TRBD2; cdr3_nt: TGTGCCATCAGTGATGGGACTAGCGGGAGCCCTACGCAGTTCTTC; cdr3_aa: CAISDGTSGSPTQFF
j_call: TRBJ1-4; v_call: TRBV11-2; clone_size: many; d_call: TRBD1; cdr3_nt: TGTGCCAGCAGCACACCAAGACAGGGTTTTGCAACTAATGAAAAACTGTTTTTT; cdr3_aa: CASSTPRQGFATNEKLFF
j_call: TRBJ1-2; v_call: TRBV11-2; clone_size: .; d_call: .; cdr3_nt: TGTGCCAGCAGCTTTGCGGCCGGCTATGGCTACACCTTC; cdr3_aa: CASSFAAGYGYTF
j_call: TRBJ2-7; v_call: TRBV9; clone_size: few; d_call: TRBD2; cdr3_nt: TGTGCCAGCAGCCCCTCTGGACTAGCGGGCTACGAGCAGTACTTC; cdr3_aa: CASSPSGLAGYEQYF
j_call: TRBJ2-1; v_call: TRBV11-2; clone_size: .; d_call: TRBD2; cdr3_nt: TGTGCCAGCAGCTTAGATGCTAGCGGCGTGGTCGGCGATGAGCAGTTCTTC; cdr3_aa: CASSLDASGVVGDEQFF
j_call: TRBJ1-3; v_call: TRBV28; clone_size: many; d_call: .; cdr3_nt: TGTGCCAGCAGCCCTCCGGGGGGTTGGAACACCATATATTTT; cdr3_aa: CASSPPGGWNTIYF
j_call: TRBJ2-1; v_call: TRBV11-2; clone_size: many; d_call: TRBD1; cdr3_nt: TGTGCCAGCAGCCAACAGGGGGCCGTCTACAATGAGCAGTTCTTC; cdr3_aa: CASSQQGAVYNEQFF
j_call: TRBJ2-1; v_call: TRBV10-1; clone_size: many; d_call: TRBD2; cdr3_nt: TGCGCCAGCAGCCCCTCTACTAGCGGGAGGGCATACAGTGAGCAGTTCTTC; cdr3_aa: CASSPSTSGRAYSEQFF
j_call: TRBJ1-1; v_call: TRBV19; clone_size: many; d_call: .; cdr3_nt: TGTGCCAGTAGCAACCTCGAGGCAGAACATCCTGAAGCTTTCTTT; cdr3_aa: CASSNLEAEHPEAFF
j_call: TRBJ1-6; v_call: TRBV6-1; clone_size: many; d_call: TRBD1; cdr3_nt: TGTGCCAGCAGTCGGGACAGTAGGGATTCACCCCTCCACTTT; cdr3_aa: CASSRDSRDSPLHF
j_call: TRBJ2-1; v_call: TRBV9; clone_size: many; d_call: .; cdr3_nt: TGTGCCAGCAGCGTAGAACCCAGAAATGAGCAGTTCTTC; cdr3_aa: CASSVEPRNEQFF
j_call: TRBJ2-5; v_call: TRBV7-9; clone_size: many; d_call: .; cdr3_nt: TGTGCCAGCAGCGTAGTGGAGCCCCAGTACTTC; cdr3_aa: CASSVVEPQYF
j_call: TRBJ2-3; v_call: TRBV7-6; clone_size: .; d_call: .; cdr3_nt: TGTGCCAGCAGTCGCTATCCGGGCACAGATACGCAGTATTTT; cdr3_aa: CASSRYPGTDTQYF
j_call: TRBJ2-7; v_call: TRBV18; clone_size: few; d_call: TRBD1; cdr3_nt: TGTGCCAGCTCACTGCGGACAGGGCCTACCTACGAGCAGTACTTC; cdr3_aa: CASSLRTGPTYEQYF
j_call: TRBJ1-2; v_call: TRBV4-2; clone_size: .; d_call: .; cdr3_nt: TGTGCCAGCAGCCAAGATCGGACGCGGTTCTATGGCTACACCTTC; cdr3_aa: CASSQDRTRFYGYTF
j_call: TRBJ2-5; v_call: TRBV27; clone_size: .; d_call: .; cdr3_nt: TGTGCCAGCAAAGTTACCGGGACTCGAGAGACCCAGTACTTC; cdr3_aa: CASKVTGTRETQYF
j_call: TRBJ1-4; v_call: TRBV3-1; clone_size: many; d_call: .; cdr3_nt: TGTGCCAGCAGCCGGGGAGCAACTAATGAAAAACTGTTTTTT; cdr3_aa: CASSRGATNEKLFF
j_call: TRBJ2-3; v_call: TRBV18; clone_size: many; d_call: .; cdr3_nt: TGTGCCAGCTCACCATCGATGGCTGCTAGCACAGATACGCAGTATTTT; cdr3_aa: CASSPSMAASTDTQYF